This T cell receptor beta chain was observed in a study of T cell clonality in common variable immunodeficiency. Between the trimmed V and J ends, which lost 6 bases and 4 bases, there was a span of 6 bases. This CDR3 region has 11 residues. Germline V gene sequence: CDR1 KGHSH, CDR2 LQKENI. Notes on the study in general: Links between repertoire features and CVID complications were heterogeneity-limited. CVID subjects shared fewer TCRbeta clones than healthy controls did. Compared with healthy controls, CVID subjects showed increased TCRbeta clonality, mostly in about a third.

This clone has at least ten counts. Its target is unknown. From the germline J gene comes the end of the CDR3, since the read stops 3 residues before it. This CDR3 is also generated by other DNA sequences in the sample. TCRdb keeps only in-frame clones here, not all; method: immunoSEQ multiplex PCR. The sample was found to contain about 52,000 clones, and every one recurs. Sequences were obtained from peripheral blood mononuclear cells. This receptor was obtained from a person aged 18 to 75 in good health. V and J are TRBV18 and TRBJ2-5, with D unresolved. Here the CDR3 reads CASSPSETQYF. Partial CDR3 DNA: TGTGCCAGCTCCCCCTCAGAGACC.